This paragraph covers one T cell receptor beta chain sequence. The antigen is not known. Its ends do not fully match the called genes, so a read error is possible. CDR1 and CDR2 from the germline V gene are SSHAT and FNYEAQ (reference sequence). CDR3 length: 14 amino acids. TCRdb's copy holds only in-frame clones and misses some; the assay was immunoSEQ multiplex PCR. The sample lists 100,000 to 150,000 clones, around 77% occurring once. The data originate from a study of a mutant IDH1 vaccine in newly diagnosed glioma. As for time point: week 11, during vaccination. Vaccine doses each comprised 300 ug of mutant IDH1 20-mer peptide, with topical imiquimod.

V is TRBV7-7 and J is TRBJ2-3, with a tentative D call TRBD2 (5 bases). The starting material was PBMCs, obtained from a glioma patient whose treatment included an IDH1 peptide vaccine. This clonotype was sampled from a man in his forties or fifties with glioma. The CDR3 is CASSPKGAGDTQYF. As DNA, the CDR3 is TGTGCTAGCAGCCCCAAAGGTGCGGGAGATACGCAGTATTTT.